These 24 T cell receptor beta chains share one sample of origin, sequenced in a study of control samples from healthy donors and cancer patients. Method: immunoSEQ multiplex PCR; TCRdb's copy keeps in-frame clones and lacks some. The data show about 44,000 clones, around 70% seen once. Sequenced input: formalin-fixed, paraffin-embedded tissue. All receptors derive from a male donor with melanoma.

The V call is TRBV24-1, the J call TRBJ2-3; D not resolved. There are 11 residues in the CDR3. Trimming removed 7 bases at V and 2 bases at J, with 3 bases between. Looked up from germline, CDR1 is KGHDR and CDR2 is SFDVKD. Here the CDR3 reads CATRDTDTQYF. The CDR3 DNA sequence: TGTGCCACCAGGGACACAGATACGCAGTATTTT.

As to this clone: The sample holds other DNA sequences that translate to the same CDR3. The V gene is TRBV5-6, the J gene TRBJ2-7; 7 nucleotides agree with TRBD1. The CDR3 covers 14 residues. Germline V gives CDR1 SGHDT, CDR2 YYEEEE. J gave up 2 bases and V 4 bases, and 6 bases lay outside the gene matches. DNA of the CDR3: TGTGCCAGCAGCCGCAAGGGGGCGGCCTACGAGCAGTACTTC. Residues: CASSRKGAAYEQYF. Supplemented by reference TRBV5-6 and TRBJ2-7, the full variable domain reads DAGVTQSPTHLIKTRGQQVTLRCSPKSGHDTVSWYQQALGQGPQFIFQYYEEEERQRGNFPDRFSGHQFPNYSSELNVNALLLGDSALYLCASSRKGAAYEQYFGPGTRLTVT.

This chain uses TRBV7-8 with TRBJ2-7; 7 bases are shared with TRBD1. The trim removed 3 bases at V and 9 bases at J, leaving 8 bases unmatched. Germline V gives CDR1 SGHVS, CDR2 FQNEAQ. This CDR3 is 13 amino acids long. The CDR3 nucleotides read TGTGCCAGCAGCTTGACAGGGACCAAGGGGCAGTACTTC. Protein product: CASSLTGTKGQYF.

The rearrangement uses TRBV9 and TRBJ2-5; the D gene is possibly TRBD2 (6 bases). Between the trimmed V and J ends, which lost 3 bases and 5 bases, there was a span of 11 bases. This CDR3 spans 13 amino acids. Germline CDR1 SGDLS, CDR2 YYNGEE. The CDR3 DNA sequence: TGTGCCAGCAGCGCACCGGAGGGGGAGACCCAGTACTTC. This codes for CASSAPEGETQYF.

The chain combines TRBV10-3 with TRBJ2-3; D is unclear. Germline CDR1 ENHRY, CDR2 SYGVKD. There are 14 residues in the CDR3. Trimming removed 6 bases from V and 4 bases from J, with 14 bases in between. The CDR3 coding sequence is TGTGCCATCAGGGGATGGCTGCTGGCAGATACGCAGTATTTT. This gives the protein CAIRGWLLADTQYF.

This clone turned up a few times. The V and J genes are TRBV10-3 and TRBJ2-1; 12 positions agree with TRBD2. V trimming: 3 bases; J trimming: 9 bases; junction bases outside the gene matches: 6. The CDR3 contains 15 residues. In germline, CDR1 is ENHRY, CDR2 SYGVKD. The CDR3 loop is CAISDLAGGPAEQFF. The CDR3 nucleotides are TGTGCCATCAGTGACCTAGCGGGAGGGCCGGCTGAGCAGTTCTTC.

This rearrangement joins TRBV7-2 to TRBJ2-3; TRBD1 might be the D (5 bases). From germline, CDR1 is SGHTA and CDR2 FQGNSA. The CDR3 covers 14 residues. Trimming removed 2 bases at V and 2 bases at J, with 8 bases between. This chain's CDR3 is CASSLSRVTDTQYF. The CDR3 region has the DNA TGTGCCAGCAGCTTATCCAGGGTCACAGATACGCAGTATTTT.

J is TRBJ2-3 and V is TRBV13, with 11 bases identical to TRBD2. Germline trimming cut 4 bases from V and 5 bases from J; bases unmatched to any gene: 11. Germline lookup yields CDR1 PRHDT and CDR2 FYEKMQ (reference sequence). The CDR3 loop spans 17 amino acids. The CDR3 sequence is CASSYGTSGPLGDTQYF. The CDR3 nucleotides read TGTGCCAGCAGCTATGGGACTAGCGGACCTTTGGGAGATACGCAGTATTTT.

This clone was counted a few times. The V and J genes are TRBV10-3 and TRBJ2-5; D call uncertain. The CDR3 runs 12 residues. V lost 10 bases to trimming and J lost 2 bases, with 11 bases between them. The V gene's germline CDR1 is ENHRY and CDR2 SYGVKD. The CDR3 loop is CATSGVQETQYF. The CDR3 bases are TGTGCCACCTCTGGGGTACAAGAGACCCAGTACTTC.

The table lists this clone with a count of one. As DNA, the CDR3 is TGCAGTGCTAGTTCCTATGGCTACACCTTC. As protein: CSASSYGYTF. The genes are TRBV20-1 and TRBJ1-2; no reliable D call. This CDR3 spans 10 amino acids. Trimming took 3 bases from V and 4 from J, leaving 3 bases between them. Germline V gives CDR1 DFQATT, CDR2 SNEGSKA (reference sequence).

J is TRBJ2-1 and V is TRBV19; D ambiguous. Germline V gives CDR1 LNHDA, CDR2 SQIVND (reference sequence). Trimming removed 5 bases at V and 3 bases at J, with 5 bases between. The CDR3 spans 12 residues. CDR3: CASSQNYNEQFF. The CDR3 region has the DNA TGTGCCAGTAGTCAAAACTACAATGAGCAGTTCTTC.

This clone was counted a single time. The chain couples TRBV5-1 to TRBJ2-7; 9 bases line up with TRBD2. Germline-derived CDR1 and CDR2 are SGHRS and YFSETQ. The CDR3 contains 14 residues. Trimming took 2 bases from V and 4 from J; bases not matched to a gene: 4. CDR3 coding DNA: TGCGCCAGCAGCTTTAGCGGGGGAATATACGAGCAGTACTTC. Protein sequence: CASSFSGGIYEQYF.

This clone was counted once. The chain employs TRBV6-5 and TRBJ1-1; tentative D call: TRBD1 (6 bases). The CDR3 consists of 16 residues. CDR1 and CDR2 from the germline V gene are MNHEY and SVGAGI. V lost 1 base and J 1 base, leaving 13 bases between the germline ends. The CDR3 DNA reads TGTGCCAGCAGTTACTTCGGGGTAGGGGGGAACACTGAAGCTTTCTTT. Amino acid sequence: CASSYFGVGGNTEAFF.

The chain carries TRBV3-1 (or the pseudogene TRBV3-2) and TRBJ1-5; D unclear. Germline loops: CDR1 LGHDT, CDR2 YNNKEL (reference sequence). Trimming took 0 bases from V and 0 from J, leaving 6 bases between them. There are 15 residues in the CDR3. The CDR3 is CASSQDSNSNQPQHF. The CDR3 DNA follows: TGTGCCAGCAGCCAAGACAGTAATAGCAATCAGCCCCAGCATTTT.

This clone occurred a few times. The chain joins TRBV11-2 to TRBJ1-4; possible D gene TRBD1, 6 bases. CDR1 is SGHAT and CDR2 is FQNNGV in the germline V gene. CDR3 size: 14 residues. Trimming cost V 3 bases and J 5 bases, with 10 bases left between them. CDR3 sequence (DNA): TGTGCCAGCAGCTTGGGACACGGGAATGAAAAACTGTTTTTT. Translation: CASSLGHGNEKLFF.

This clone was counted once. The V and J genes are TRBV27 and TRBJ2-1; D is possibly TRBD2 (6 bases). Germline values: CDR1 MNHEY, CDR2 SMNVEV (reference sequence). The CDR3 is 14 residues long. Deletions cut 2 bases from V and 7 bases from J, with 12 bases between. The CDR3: CASSLITSFNEQFF. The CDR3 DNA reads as TGTGCCAGCAGTTTAATAACTAGCTTTAATGAGCAGTTCTTC.

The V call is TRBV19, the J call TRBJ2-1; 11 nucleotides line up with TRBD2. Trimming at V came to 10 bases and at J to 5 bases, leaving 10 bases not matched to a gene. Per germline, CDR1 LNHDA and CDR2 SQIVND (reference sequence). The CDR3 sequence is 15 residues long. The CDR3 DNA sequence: TGTGCCACCCAGGGGACTAGCGGACTCAACAATGAGCAGTTCTTC. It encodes CATQGTSGLNNEQFF.

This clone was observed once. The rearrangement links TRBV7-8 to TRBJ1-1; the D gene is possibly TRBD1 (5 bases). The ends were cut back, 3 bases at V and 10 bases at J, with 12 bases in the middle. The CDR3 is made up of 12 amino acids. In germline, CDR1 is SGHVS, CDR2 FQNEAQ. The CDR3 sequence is CASSFVDSLAFF. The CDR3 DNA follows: TGTGCCAGCAGCTTCGTTGACAGCTTAGCTTTCTTT.

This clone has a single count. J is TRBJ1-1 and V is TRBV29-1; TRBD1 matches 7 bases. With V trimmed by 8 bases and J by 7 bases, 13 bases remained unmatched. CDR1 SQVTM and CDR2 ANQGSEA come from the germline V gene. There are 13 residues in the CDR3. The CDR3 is CSPRQGRRSEAFF. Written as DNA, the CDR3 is TGCAGCCCACGACAGGGTCGTCGTAGTGAAGCTTTCTTT. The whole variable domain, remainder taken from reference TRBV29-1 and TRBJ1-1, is SAVISQKPSRDICQRGTSLTIQCQVDSQVTMMFWYRQQPGQSLTLIATANQGSEATYESGFVIDKFPISRPNLTFSTLTVSNMSPEDSSIYLCSPRQGRRSEAFFGQGTRLTVV.

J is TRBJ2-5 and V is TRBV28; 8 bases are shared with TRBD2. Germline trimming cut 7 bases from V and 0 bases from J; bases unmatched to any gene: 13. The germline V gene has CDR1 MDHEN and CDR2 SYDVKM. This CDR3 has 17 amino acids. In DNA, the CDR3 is TGTGCCAGCATTTCCCTAATCGGGGGGGGGTACCAAGAGACCCAGTACTTC. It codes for CASISLIGGGYQETQYF.

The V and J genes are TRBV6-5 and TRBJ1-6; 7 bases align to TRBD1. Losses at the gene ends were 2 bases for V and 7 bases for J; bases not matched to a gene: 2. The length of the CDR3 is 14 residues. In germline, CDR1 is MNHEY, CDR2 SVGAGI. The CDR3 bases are TGTGCCAGCAGTTACGCGGACAGGAATTCACCCCTCCACTTT. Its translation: CASSYADRNSPLHF.

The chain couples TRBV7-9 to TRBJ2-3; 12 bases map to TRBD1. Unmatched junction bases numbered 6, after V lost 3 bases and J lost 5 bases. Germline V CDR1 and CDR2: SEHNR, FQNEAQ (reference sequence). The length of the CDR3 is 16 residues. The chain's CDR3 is CASSFPGQGAGDTQYF. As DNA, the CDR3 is TGTGCCAGCAGCTTTCCGGGACAGGGGGCAGGAGATACGCAGTATTTT.

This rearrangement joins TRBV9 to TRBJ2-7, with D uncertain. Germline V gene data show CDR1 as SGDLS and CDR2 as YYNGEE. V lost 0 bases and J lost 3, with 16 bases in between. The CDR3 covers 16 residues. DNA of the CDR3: TGTGCCAGCAGCGTAGCTGAAGGTATACCATTCTACGAGCAGTACTTC. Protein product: CASSVAEGIPFYEQYF.

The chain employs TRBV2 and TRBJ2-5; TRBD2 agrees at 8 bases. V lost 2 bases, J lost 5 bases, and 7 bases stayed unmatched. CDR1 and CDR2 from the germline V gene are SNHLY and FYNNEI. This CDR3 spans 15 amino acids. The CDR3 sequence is CASSETSGGGETQYF. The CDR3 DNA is TGTGCCAGCAGTGAAACTAGCGGAGGGGGGGAGACCCAGTACTTC.